A selection of T cell receptor beta chains follows, all from one sample in a study of OX40 agonist ivuxolimab in advanced cancers. TCRdb's table, derived via immunoSEQ multiplex PCR, lists solely in-frame clones and lacks some. The profile shows roughly 60,000 clones, 90% to 95% of them singletons. The material was CD4+ or CD8+ T cells sorted from blood, obtained in a trial of the OX40 agonist ivuxolimab. These TCRs come from an adult with an advanced solid tumor such as melanoma, head and neck, liver or kidney cancer. CDR3s include the opening cysteine and the closing phenylalanine or tryptophan. The order of the fields is CDR3 DNA, CDR3 protein, J gene, D gene, clone size, V gene. The D gene is left open where the match is weak. Expanded clones are given a class, and other clones once, few, many or no size at all.

DNA: TGTGCTAGTGCCCTAGCGGTAGGGGAGCTGTTTTTT
CDR3: CASALAVGELFF
J: TRBJ2-2
D: TRBD2
size: .
V: TRBV12-5

DNA: TGTGCCAGCAGCTTAACCAGGGTCAATGAGCAGTTCTTC
CDR3: CASSLTRVNEQFF
J: TRBJ2-1
D: .
size: .
V: TRBV7-9

DNA: TGTGCCAGCAGTGAAACTAGCGGGGCATACGAGCAGTACTTC
CDR3: CASSETSGAYEQYF
J: TRBJ2-7
D: TRBD2
size: .
V: TRBV6-5

DNA: TGCGCCATCAGACCAGACCTGGCGAGTAATGAGCAGTTCTTC
CDR3: CAIRPDLASNEQFF
J: TRBJ2-1
D: .
size: .
V: TRBV10-3

DNA: TGTGCCAGCAGTTACTCGACTAGCGGGCGCTCCTACGAGCAGTACTTC
CDR3: CASSYSTSGRSYEQYF
J: TRBJ2-7
D: TRBD2
size: .
V: TRBV6-5

DNA: TGTGCCAGCAGCTCCGCGGGACAGGGGAGAGATACGCAGTATTTT
CDR3: CASSSAGQGRDTQYF
J: TRBJ2-3
D: TRBD1
size: .
V: TRBV13

DNA: TGTGCCAGCAGCCGAAGCTCCTACGAGCAGTACTTC
CDR3: CASSRSSYEQYF
J: TRBJ2-7
D: .
size: .
V: TRBV7-2

DNA: TGTGCCAGCAGCTCTTTGGACTCCTCGAGCACAGATACGCAGTATTTT
CDR3: CASSSLDSSSTDTQYF
J: TRBJ2-3
D: .
size: .
V: TRBV11-2

DNA: TGTGCCAGTAGTATGGGACTAGCCTCTCTAAAACCCCCGCCGCAGTTCTTC
CDR3: CASSMGLASLKPPPQFF
J: TRBJ2-1
D: TRBD2
size: .
V: TRBV19

DNA: TGTGCCAGCAGCTCCCCGACAGGGGGCTCCTACGAGCAGTACTTC
CDR3: CASSSPTGGSYEQYF
J: TRBJ2-7
D: TRBD1
size: .
V: TRBV28

DNA: TGTGCCAGCAGCCCTGGGACTAGTTCGCTAACCGGGGAGCTGTTTTTT
CDR3: CASSPGTSSLTGELFF
J: TRBJ2-2
D: TRBD2
size: .
V: TRBV7-3

DNA: TGTGCCAGCAGTGGCAGGACTTCGAGCTCCTACGAGCAGTACTTC
CDR3: CASSGRTSSSYEQYF
J: TRBJ2-7
D: .
size: .
V: TRBV2

DNA: TGTGCCAGCAGCCAAGATTTTAGTTGGATTTCCTACGAGCAGTACTTC
CDR3: CASSQDFSWISYEQYF
J: TRBJ2-7
D: .
size: .
V: TRBV14

DNA: TGTGCCAGCGGAGGACAGGGGGTGGGCACAGATACGCAGTATTTT
CDR3: CASGGQGVGTDTQYF
J: TRBJ2-3
D: TRBD1
size: .
V: TRBV5-6

DNA: TGTGCCAGCAGACCTCGGACTAGCGGGAGGGCCGTGCAGTACTTC
CDR3: CASRPRTSGRAVQYF
J: TRBJ2-7
D: TRBD2
size: .
V: TRBV6-6

DNA: TGTGCCAGCAGCCCCCCCGACGGGTCCTACGAGCAGTACTTC
CDR3: CASSPPDGSYEQYF
J: TRBJ2-7
D: .
size: .
V: TRBV11-2

DNA: TGTGCCAGCAGCTTGGGACAGGACTACGAGCAGTACTTC
CDR3: CASSLGQDYEQYF
J: TRBJ2-7
D: TRBD1
size: .
V: TRBV11-2

DNA: TGTGCCTGGAGTAGGTTGAGCGTCACAGATACGCAGTATTTT
CDR3: CAWSRLSVTDTQYF
J: TRBJ2-3
D: .
size: once
V: TRBV30

DNA: TGTGCCAGCAGTTTATCCCGGAGGAACTATGGCTACACCTTC
CDR3: CASSLSRRNYGYTF
J: TRBJ1-2
D: .
size: .
V: TRBV28

DNA: TGTGCCAGCAGCGCCGGGACTATCAATGAGCAGTTCTTC
CDR3: CASSAGTINEQFF
J: TRBJ2-1
D: TRBD2
size: .
V: TRBV7-8

DNA: TGTGCCAGTAGTATTCAGGGCTACGAGCAGTACTTC
CDR3: CASSIQGYEQYF
J: TRBJ2-7
D: .
size: .
V: TRBV19

DNA: TGTGCCAGCAGCCCCCGGGGACAGGCCAATCAGCCCCAGCATTTT
CDR3: CASSPRGQANQPQHF
J: TRBJ1-5
D: TRBD1
size: .
V: TRBV7-6

DNA: TGTGCCAGCAGTTACGGTGGCAGGGTGCGTGGTGGCTACACCTTC
CDR3: CASSYGGRVRGGYTF
J: TRBJ1-2
D: .
size: .
V: TRBV27

DNA: TGTGCCACCCCCCAACAAGATACGCAGTATTTT
CDR3: CATPQQDTQYF
J: TRBJ2-3
D: .
size: .
V: TRBV27

DNA: TGCGCCAGCAGCCAAGTTCCCGGGGAGCTGTTTTTT
CDR3: CASSQVPGELFF
J: TRBJ2-2
D: .
size: .
V: TRBV4-3

DNA: TGTGCCAGCAGCGGCCGGGAGAACACTGAAGCTTTCTTT
CDR3: CASSGRENTEAFF
J: TRBJ1-1
D: .
size: .
V: TRBV9

DNA: TGTGCCAGCAGCCCACGCCGCACAGATACGCAGTATTTT
CDR3: CASSPRRTDTQYF
J: TRBJ2-3
D: .
size: .
V: TRBV21-1

DNA: TGCGCCAGCAGCCAAGATAGGGGACATCTAGAGAACACTGAAGCTTTCTTT
CDR3: CASSQDRGHLENTEAFF
J: TRBJ1-1
D: .
size: once
V: TRBV4-3

DNA: TGTGCCAGCAGCCCCTACAGTGGACTGTCCCAAGAGACCCAGTACTTC
CDR3: CASSPYSGLSQETQYF
J: TRBJ2-5
D: .
size: .
V: TRBV7-8

DNA: TGTGCCAGCAGCCGTAGCGGTACTATCTACGAGCAGTACTTC
CDR3: CASSRSGTIYEQYF
J: TRBJ2-7
D: .
size: .
V: TRBV7-9

DNA: TGCGCCAGCAGCCCTGCAGGTCCCGGCGGGAGTGTCAATGAGCAGTTCTTC
CDR3: CASSPAGPGGSVNEQFF
J: TRBJ2-1
D: TRBD2
size: .
V: TRBV4-1

DNA: TGTGCCAGCAGCTCCAGGGGGTCAGGCACTGAAGCTTTCTTT
CDR3: CASSSRGSGTEAFF
J: TRBJ1-1
D: TRBD1
size: .
V: TRBV7-9

DNA: TGTGCCAGCAGCCCCGGGGGCGAGACCCAGTACTTC
CDR3: CASSPGGETQYF
J: TRBJ2-5
D: .
size: .
V: TRBV6-5

DNA: TGTGCCAGCAGCCAATTACCGGGACAGATGTGGAATGAGCAGTTCTTC
CDR3: CASSQLPGQMWNEQFF
J: TRBJ2-1
D: TRBD1
size: .
V: TRBV4-2

DNA: TGTGCCAGCTCACCCGTAGACCTGGGACCTGAAGCTTTCTTT
CDR3: CASSPVDLGPEAFF
J: TRBJ1-1
D: .
size: once
V: TRBV18

DNA: TGTGCCTGGAGTGTGGGACAGGGTGATTCACCCCTCCACTTT
CDR3: CAWSVGQGDSPLHF
J: TRBJ1-6
D: TRBD1
size: once
V: TRBV30

DNA: TGCAGCGTTGCCGCGGGAGGCTCCTACAATGAGCAGTTCTTC
CDR3: CSVAAGGSYNEQFF
J: TRBJ2-1
D: TRBD2
size: .
V: TRBV29-1

DNA: TGTGCCAGCAGCCTAACCCGGCAGGGGAACACCGGGGAGCTGTTTTTT
CDR3: CASSLTRQGNTGELFF
J: TRBJ2-2
D: .
size: .
V: TRBV9